This T cell receptor beta chain was captured in a study of blood T cell repertoires in COVID-19. This clone is categorized as medium-sized. Clones were read by immunoSEQ multiplex PCR, and TCRdb kept only the in-frame ones, dropping some. The sample holds approximately 10,000 clones, over 55% seen once. This CDR3 region has 15 residues. J was trimmed by 0 bases and V by 3 bases; bases with no gene match: 5. Per the germline V gene, CDR1 is MNHEY and CDR2 is SVGEGT. J is TRBJ2-7 and V is TRBV6-2 or TRBV6-3, with 7 bases identical to TRBD1. This TCR came from a man aged 60 to 69 with COVID-19, enrolled during active disease. Material: peripheral blood. The CDR3 is CASSYKTGISYEQYV. DNA of the CDR3: TGTGCCAGCAGTTATAAGACAGGGATCTCCTACGAGCAGTACGTC.